The following is a T cell receptor (beta chain) sequence with its context. Antigen: not known. Treatment meaning: approximately nine-day PBMC culture with coronavirus spike peptide pools or control peptides (ViraFEST assay). Cultured CD4+ T-cell DNA underwent Oncomine TCR Beta short-read sequencing. Someone extracted genomic DNA from cultured CD4+ T cells. TCRdb re-called the PCR reads with MiXCR, one entry per CDR3 protein. The sample holds over 8,500 distinct CDR3 sequences; over 55% are singletons and the top ten take approximately 20%. V gave up 10 bases and J gave up 10 bases, with 13 bases separating them. The CDR3 spans 11 residues. This sample was taken from a study of vaccination and CD4 T cells after COVID-19. Whole-study context: Across the group, participants received two doses of either BNT162b2 or mRNA-1273 vaccine. Control cultures used a CEFX viral epitope pool, an HIV-1 Nef peptide pool, or no peptide.

Study-level results: Rising from around 19 to 38, the median of SARS-CoV-2-reactive clonotypes did not change significantly.

The source of this sequence is a human donor who had recovered from COVID-19. The V gene is TRBV12-3 or TRBV12-4, the J gene TRBJ1-4, with no clear D. The specimen was CD4+ T cells from blood, cultured in vitro. CDR3 amino acids: CATNLRGKLFF. The CDR3 DNA sequence: TGTGCCACTAACCTGCGGGGAAAACTGTTTTTT.